Presented here are 31 T cell receptor beta chains from one specimen sequenced in a study of breast tumors, draining lymph nodes, adjacent tissues. The lymph nodes were axillary draining lymph nodes from breast cancer patients. From the multiplex PCR reads, TCRdb called clonotypes with MiXCR, one entry per CDR3 protein. This repertoire shows over 200,000 distinct CDR3 sequences, less than 35% found once; its top ten account for about 3.9%. The source material was axillary lymph node tissue. The receptors come from a female donor with breast cancer. Some clones in this sample may be carry-over from other donors' samples.

This clonotype occurred many times. J is TRBJ1-3 and V is TRBV6-6; no reliable D call. Between the trimmed V and J ends, which lost 6 bases and 3 bases, there was a span of 6 bases. This CDR3 comprises 12 residues. Germline loops: CDR1 MNHNY, CDR2 SVGAGI (reference sequence). The DNA for the CDR3 is TGTGCCAGCAGGTTTCTTGGAAACACCATATATTTT. Translating gives CASRFLGNTIYF.

This chain joins TRBV5-1 and TRBJ2-3; TRBD2 matches 13 bases. Trimming at V came to 4 bases and at J to 4 bases, leaving 3 bases not matched to a gene. CDR3 length: 15 amino acids. Looked up from germline, CDR1 is SGHRS and CDR2 is YFSETQ. CDR3 region: CASSPTSGGPDTQYF. CDR3 sequence (DNA): TGCGCCAGCAGCCCGACTAGCGGGGGGCCAGATACGCAGTATTTT.

This clonotype came up many times. J is TRBJ2-7 and V is TRBV4-2, with 7 bases that match TRBD1. The CDR3 spans 13 residues. V dropped 1 base and J dropped 5; count of bases not matched to a gene: 2. The V gene's germline CDR1 is LGHNA and CDR2 YNFKEQ. CDR3 sequence (DNA): TGTGCCAGCAGCCAAGGACAGGGCCACGAGCAGTACTTC. Amino acid sequence: CASSQGQGHEQYF.

The CDR3 is CASSLAGAQGNTIYF. The DNA for the CDR3 is TGTGCCAGCAGCTTGGCGGGGGCGCAGGGAAACACCATATATTTT. V and J are TRBV7-2 and TRBJ1-3, with D possibly being TRBD1 (6 bases). CDR1 and CDR2 (germline): SGHTA, FQGNSA. This CDR3 region has 15 residues. V was clipped by 3 bases and J by 4 bases, with 13 bases between them. The variable domain in full, completed from reference TRBV7-2 and TRBJ1-3, reads GAGVSQSPSNKVTEKGKDVELRCDPISGHTALYWYRQSLGQGLEFLIYFQGNSAPDKSGLPSDRFSAERTGGSVSTLTIQRTQQEDSAVYLCASSLAGAQGNTIYFGEGSWLTVV.

This clonotype was seen a single time. Here the CDR3 omits its conserved ending phenylalanine or tryptophan, so a read error is the likely source. No DNA is shown, since the ends of the CDR3 on it are uncertain; the CDR3 is the one TCRdb lists. The gene calls are TRBV5-1 and TRBJ1-4; the D call TRBD1 from the table was never checked on the DNA. The CDR3 contains 11 residues when both ends are counted. Germline lookup yields CDR1 SGHRS and CDR2 YFSETQ. The CDR3 loop is CASSSGQGVFY.

The chain employs TRBV6-5 and TRBJ2-3; 8 nucleotides match TRBD2. The trim removed 2 bases at V and 1 base at J, leaving 8 bases unmatched. CDR1 and CDR2 (germline): MNHEY, SVGAGI. The CDR3 runs to 17 residues. CDR3 in amino acids: CASSYGQAGVGTDTQYF. The CDR3 DNA sequence: TGTGCCAGCAGTTACGGACAAGCGGGAGTCGGCACAGATACGCAGTATTTT.

This clonotype has at least ten counts. This sequence joins TRBV20-1 and TRBJ2-7, with D perhaps TRBD1 (6 bases). The V end was cut by 5 bases, the J end by 4 bases, with 12 bases between. The length of the CDR3 is 12 residues. Germline values: CDR1 DFQATT, CDR2 SNEGSKA (reference sequence). CDR3 nucleotides: TGCAGTGCTCAGGGGCTTGGTTACGAGCAGTACTTC. Translating it yields CSAQGLGYEQYF.

With respect to this clonotype: One base away lies a much larger clone, so this may be a sequencing read error. The V gene is TRBV19, the J gene TRBJ2-1; D gene unclear. Germline CDR1 LNHDA, CDR2 SQIVND (reference sequence). CDR3 length equals 13 residues. V was shortened by 11 bases and J by 8 bases, with 19 bases between the two germline ends. The CDR3 DNA reads TGTGCCGGTAAAACTGTAGGTCGGGATGAGCAGTTCTTC. It specifies CAGKTVGRDEQFF.

This clonotype came up many times. The chain recombines TRBV6-6 with TRBJ2-1; 7 nucleotides match TRBD2. CDR3 length equals 14 residues. Germline lookup yields CDR1 MNHNY and CDR2 SVGAGI (reference sequence). The V gene end was trimmed by 4 bases and the J gene end by 5 bases; junction bases not matched to a gene: 5. Here the CDR3 reads CASSLPGGNNEQFF. Written as DNA, the CDR3 is TGTGCCAGCAGTTTACCGGGGGGAAACAATGAGCAGTTCTTC.

The chain has TRBV11-2 and TRBJ2-1, with 7 bases matching TRBD1. This CDR3 region has 14 residues. J lost 6 bases, V lost 5 bases, and 7 bases had no gene match. Germline CDR1 and CDR2: SGHAT and FQNNGV. The CDR3 DNA reads TGTGCCAGCAGCCCTGACAGGGCGAGCAATGAGCAGTTCTTC. Translating it yields CASSPDRASNEQFF.

This clonotype was recorded at least ten times. As DNA, the CDR3 is TGTGCCAGTAGTACCGCCTGGGACAGGGAACACTATGGCTACACCTTC. This translates into CASSTAWDREHYGYTF. The genes are TRBV19 and TRBJ1-2; the match to TRBD1 covers 9 bases. The V and J ends lost 4 bases and 3 bases, in that order; junction bases with no gene match: 9. The CDR3 spans 16 residues. CDR1 and CDR2 (germline): LNHDA, SQIVND (reference sequence).

This clonotype was seen ten or more times. The rearrangement uses TRBV6-1 and TRBJ1-6; unclear D gene. The germline CDR1 and CDR2 sequences are MNHNS and SASEGT. There are 15 residues in the CDR3. With 9 bases removed from V and 7 bases from J, the gap between germline ends came to 19 bases. This CDR3 is CASSTVETVNSPLHF. CDR3 nucleotide sequence: TGTGCCAGTTCAACGGTGGAGACGGTCAATTCACCCCTCCACTTT.

This clonotype was recorded many times. The chain carries TRBV5-1 and TRBJ2-3, with a weak D call TRBD2 (7 bases). Germline CDR1 and CDR2: SGHRS and YFSETQ. The CDR3 runs 15 residues. With 3 bases removed from V and 2 bases from J, the gap between germline ends came to 13 bases. The CDR3 sequence: CASSYRGASTDTQYF. CDR3 in DNA: TGCGCCAGCAGCTACCGGGGGGCTTCCACAGATACGCAGTATTTT.

This clonotype has ten or more counts. CDR3 loop: CASSPSGGRETQYF. DNA of the CDR3: TGTGCCAGCTCCCCGTCAGGGGGCCGGGAGACCCAGTACTTC. The rearrangement links TRBV19 to TRBJ2-5, with TRBD1 matching 8 bases. This CDR3 contains 14 residues. The V gene end was trimmed by 9 bases and the J gene end by 5 bases; junction bases not matched to a gene: 11. Germline assignment: CDR1 LNHDA and CDR2 SQIVND (reference sequence).

Of note for this clonotype: This may come from a read error, since a much larger clone is one base off. The chain uses TRBV6-6 and TRBJ2-2; D is perhaps TRBD1 or TRBD2 (5 bases each). The germline CDR1 and CDR2 sequences are MNHNY and SVGAGI (reference sequence). There are 11 residues in the CDR3. CDR3 amino acids: CASQGSGELLF. DNA for the CDR3: TGTGCCAGTCAGGGTTCCGGGGAGCTGCTTTTT.

This clonotype was counted ten times or more. The chain joins TRBV12-3 or TRBV12-4 to TRBJ2-2; D not resolved. There are 12 residues in the CDR3. V shed 6 bases and J shed 7 bases, with 9 bases lying between them. This CDR3 is CASSRKNGELFF. Here the CDR3 DNA reads TGTGCCAGCAGCCGTAAAAACGGGGAGCTGTTTTTT.

The table lists this clonotype with many counts. V is TRBV11-2 and J is TRBJ2-2; D might be TRBD1 (6 bases). The CDR3 totals 16 residues. Germline CDR1 SGHAT, CDR2 FQNNGV. V lost 7 bases and J lost 0, with 15 bases in between. The CDR3 loop is CASNPGQFANTGELFF. The CDR3 DNA is TGTGCCAGCAACCCAGGACAGTTCGCGAACACCGGGGAGCTGTTTTTT.

Notes on this clonotype: This may stem from a read error, because a much larger clone lies one nucleotide away. The chain carries TRBV2 and TRBJ2-1; D is unclear. The CDR3 is 12 amino acids. CDR1 is SNHLY, CDR2 FYNNEI, per germline. The CDR3 DNA reads as TGTGCCAGCAGCAGGAGCCAGAATGAGCAGATCTTC. This sequence encodes CASSRSQNEQIF.

In its sample, this clonotype was seen many times. The rearrangement joins TRBV18 to TRBJ1-6; D may be TRBD1 (5 bases). V lost 3 bases, J lost 3 bases, and 6 bases lay in between. The length of the CDR3 is 14 residues. Germline CDR1 KGHSH, CDR2 LQKENI. The CDR3 loop is CASSPTGYNSPLHF. The DNA of the CDR3 is TGTGCCAGCTCACCCACAGGCTATAATTCACCCCTCCACTTT.

This clonotype was detected only a few times. Germline and junction disagree at one end, which may indicate a read error. The rearrangement joins TRBV7-7 to TRBJ2-7; tentatively, D is TRBD2 (6 bases). CDR3 length equals 16 residues. Germline V gene data show CDR1 as SSHAT and CDR2 as FNYEAQ (reference sequence). CDR3: CASSFRVPRGGYEQYF. CDR3 DNA sequence: TGTGCTAGCAGCTTTAGGGTCCCGCGGGGTGGCTACGAGCAGTACTTC. Filled out from reference TRBV7-7 and TRBJ2-7, the complete variable domain reads GAGVSQSPRYKVTKRGQDVTLRCDPISSHATLYWYQQALGQGPEFLTYFNYEAQPDKSGLPSDRFSAERPEGSISTLTIQRTEQRDSAMYRCASSFRVPRGGYEQYFGPGTRLTVT.

The V gene is TRBV12-5, the J gene TRBJ2-7; D perhaps matches TRBD2 (6 bases). Trimming removed 0 bases at V and 5 bases at J, with 11 bases between. CDR1 and CDR2 from the germline V gene are LGHNT and FRNRAP. This CDR3 comprises 14 residues. The CDR3 DNA follows: TGTGCTAGTGGTTTGGTACTAGCTTCGCACGAGCAGTACTTC. It encodes CASGLVLASHEQYF.

This clonotype was seen repeatedly, ten times or more. This chain joins TRBV7-9 and TRBJ1-2; TRBD1 is a possible D gene (5 bases). This CDR3 contains 14 residues. Trimming removed 6 bases at V and 4 bases at J, with 15 bases between. Germline V gene lookup returns CDR1 SEHNR and CDR2 FQNEAQ (reference sequence). The CDR3 is CASSFYQGSYGYTF. The CDR3 nucleotides read TGTGCCAGCAGTTTCTACCAGGGATCCTATGGCTACACCTTC.

The rearrangement uses TRBV20-1 and TRBJ1-5; no firm D call. Germline V gene lookup returns CDR1 DFQATT and CDR2 SNEGSKA (reference sequence). Trimming removed 8 bases at V and 1 base at J, with 15 bases between. This CDR3 contains 14 residues. CDR3: CSPASSGSNQPQHF. DNA of the CDR3: TGCAGTCCTGCTAGCAGTGGGAGCAATCAGCCCCAGCATTTT.

This clonotype was picked up many times. The V and J genes are TRBV4-2 and TRBJ2-7; the D gene is possibly TRBD2 (7 bases). Germline V CDR1 and CDR2: LGHNA, YNFKEQ. The V and J ends lost 0 bases and 2 bases respectively, with 11 bases between them. This CDR3 contains 15 residues. The DNA for the CDR3 is TGTGCCAGCAGCCAAGAGACGGGGGGCACCTACGAGCAGTACTTC. This encodes CASSQETGGTYEQYF.

This clonotype was seen more than once but under ten times. This sequence joins TRBV6-5 and TRBJ2-3; D perhaps matches TRBD2 (6 bases). Germline lookup yields CDR1 MNHEY and CDR2 SVGAGI. The CDR3 covers 16 residues. Trimming left V 5 bases short and J 0 bases short, with 15 bases between. The CDR3 nucleotides are TGTGCCAGCAGTAGGGGACTTAGCTTAAGCACAGATACGCAGTATTTT. Its protein product is CASSRGLSLSTDTQYF.

This clonotype showed up just a few times. The CDR3 coding sequence is TGCAGTGCGGGATTGGGACTAGCGGCCTCCGAGCAGTACTTC. This codes for CSAGLGLAASEQYF. The chain is built from TRBV20-1 and TRBJ2-7; TRBD2 aligns across 11 bases. J was trimmed by 6 bases and V by 6 bases; bases with no gene match: 10. The CDR3 runs 14 residues. From germline, CDR1 is DFQATT and CDR2 SNEGSKA (reference sequence).

This clonotype came up many times. CDR3 DNA sequence: TGTGCCACCAGCAGTGGGGACAGGGGCGGTCAGCCCCAGCATTTT. Protein: CATSSGDRGGQPQHF. The chain has TRBV15 and TRBJ1-5; the match to TRBD1 covers 10 bases. The CDR3 has 15 residues. CDR1 is LNHNV and CDR2 is YYDKDF in the germline V gene (reference sequence). The V segment lost 3 bases and the J segment 6 bases; nucleotides outside the gene matches: 5. Combining the CDR3 with reference TRBV15 and TRBJ1-5 gives the whole variable domain DAMVIQNPRYQVTQFGKPVTLSCSQTLNHNVMYWYQQKSSQAPKLLFHYYDKDFNNEADTPDNFQSRRPNTSFCFLDIRSPGLGDTAMYLCATSSGDRGGQPQHFGDGTRLSIL.

This clonotype occurred many times. The rearrangement uses TRBV25-1 and TRBJ1-2, with D possibly being TRBD1 (5 bases). Germline V gene lookup returns CDR1 MGHDK and CDR2 SYGVNS. With 3 bases removed from V and 4 bases from J, the gap between germline ends came to 21 bases. The CDR3 contains 17 residues. The CDR3, as DNA: TGTGCCAGCAGTGAGGCAGGGATAGAGGGGCTTGGCTATGGCTACACCTTC. The encoded protein is CASSEAGIEGLGYGYTF.

This clonotype was seen repeatedly, ten times or more. The chain links TRBV24-1 to TRBJ2-6; 8 positions match TRBD1. After removal of 5 bases from V and 0 bases from J, the junction contained 2 bases not matched to a gene. This CDR3 has 16 residues. From germline, CDR1 is KGHDR and CDR2 SFDVKD. The CDR3 protein is CATSGTGSSGANVLTF. The CDR3 region has the DNA TGTGCCACCAGTGGGACAGGGTCCTCTGGGGCCAACGTCCTGACTTTC.

This clonotype has more than one count but fewer than ten. This clone may be a read error of a much larger clone one base away. This rearrangement joins TRBV6-5 to TRBJ1-2; D gene uncertain. The CDR3 length is 12 residues. Germline V gene lookup returns CDR1 MNHEY and CDR2 SVGAGI. Trimming left V 6 bases short and J 7 bases short, with 12 bases between. The DNA of the CDR3 is TGTGCCAGCAGACCGAGTAAGGTTGGCTACACCTTC. Residues: CASRPSKVGYTF.

The chain carries TRBV20-1 and TRBJ2-7, with 9 bases aligning to TRBD2. Trimming removed 1 base from V and 2 bases from J; junction bases left unmatched: 3. Germline assignment: CDR1 DFQATT and CDR2 SNEGSKA (reference sequence). The CDR3 consists of 14 residues. CDR3 sequence (DNA): TGCAGTGCTAGAGCCCTAGCGGGACCCTACGAGCAGTACTTC. Protein product: CSARALAGPYEQYF.